This note documents a single TCR beta chain sequence. Its cognate antigen is unknown. This entry belongs to a study of cytomegalovirus exposure and HLA in healthy donors. Overall study: Findings of an earlier analysis included roughly 110 million unique TCR beta sequences from 180 million or so T cells.

The study ran its PCR with 60 Vbeta and 13 Jbeta primers. Produced via immunoSEQ multiplex PCR; TCRdb's table is partial and in-frame only. The sample lists 150,000 to 200,000 clones, 75% to 85% occurring once. Study-level points and caveats: Most of the TCR beta V segments (in an earlier analysis) were productive either about 87% or about 30% of the time. In vitro, three CMV-associated chains proved specific for CMV antigens.

V lost 4 bases and J lost 4, with 10 bases in between. The CDR3 is 12 amino acids. The germline V gene has CDR1 SQVTM and CDR2 ANQGSEA. The chain couples TRBV29-1 to TRBJ1-2; perhaps TRBD1 as D (6 bases). Source material: PBMCs. This TCR was sampled from a girl aged 2 to 10 in good health and CMV-seropositive. CDR3 sequence reads: CSVGTDRYGYTF. CDR3 bases: TGCAGCGTTGGGACAGATCGCTATGGCTACACCTTC.